These 4 T cell receptor beta chains share one sample of origin, sequenced in a study of T cells in Graves' hyperthyroidism and ophthalmopathy. Researchers amplified the TCR beta CDR3 regions from RNA transcripts. RT-PCR in the first round (using the HTBI primer set) targeted the TCR CDR3. TCRdb re-analysed the multiplex PCR reads in MiXCR, keeping a single row per CDR3 protein. This table holds fewer than 800,000 distinct CDR3 sequences, about a sixth found once. Material: blood. The receptor set was obtained from a man aged 18 to 30 with Graves' hyperthyroidism.

About this clonotype itself: This may be a read error, as it is one base from a much larger clone. The J gene is TRBJ2-1, the V gene TRBV5-1; 10 nucleotides line up with TRBD1. CDR3 length: 15 residues. Unmatched junction bases numbered 1, after V lost 0 bases and J lost 4 bases. The germline gives CDR1 SGHRS, CDR2 YFSETQ. The CDR3: CASSLAGQGYNEQFF. CDR3 nucleotide sequence: TGCGCCAGCAGCTTGGCGGGACAGGGGTACAATGAGCAGTTCTTC.

There are a few counts of this clonotype. V gene TRBV5-1 combines with J gene TRBJ2-6; D unclear. The CDR3 spans 15 residues. The V and J ends lost 1 base and 0 bases respectively, with 5 bases between them. Germline V gene sequence: CDR1 SGHRS, CDR2 YFSETQ. CDR3 nucleotide sequence: TGCGCCAGCAGCTTGAATCCCTCTGGGGCCAACGTCCTGACTTTC. Translated, it gives CASSLNPSGANVLTF.

This clonotype came up a few times. V and J are TRBV19 and TRBJ1-1, with D maybe TRBD1 (6 bases). The V and J ends lost 7 bases and 9 bases respectively, with 21 bases between them. The germline CDR1 and CDR2 sequences are LNHDA and SQIVND (reference sequence). The CDR3 is 14 amino acids. CDR3 nucleotide sequence: TGTGCCAGTACCGTGGGGGCCTCCGGTACTCAAGCTTTCTTT. This sequence encodes CASTVGASGTQAFF.

This clonotype was detected many times. The rearrangement joins TRBV2 to TRBJ2-4, with D unresolved. V shed 2 bases and J shed 2 bases, with 7 bases lying between them. The length of the CDR3 is 14 residues. The V gene's germline CDR1 is SNHLY and CDR2 FYNNEI. The CDR3 spells CASSETFSKNIQYF. The CDR3, as DNA: TGTGCCAGCAGTGAAACTTTTTCCAAAAACATTCAGTACTTC.